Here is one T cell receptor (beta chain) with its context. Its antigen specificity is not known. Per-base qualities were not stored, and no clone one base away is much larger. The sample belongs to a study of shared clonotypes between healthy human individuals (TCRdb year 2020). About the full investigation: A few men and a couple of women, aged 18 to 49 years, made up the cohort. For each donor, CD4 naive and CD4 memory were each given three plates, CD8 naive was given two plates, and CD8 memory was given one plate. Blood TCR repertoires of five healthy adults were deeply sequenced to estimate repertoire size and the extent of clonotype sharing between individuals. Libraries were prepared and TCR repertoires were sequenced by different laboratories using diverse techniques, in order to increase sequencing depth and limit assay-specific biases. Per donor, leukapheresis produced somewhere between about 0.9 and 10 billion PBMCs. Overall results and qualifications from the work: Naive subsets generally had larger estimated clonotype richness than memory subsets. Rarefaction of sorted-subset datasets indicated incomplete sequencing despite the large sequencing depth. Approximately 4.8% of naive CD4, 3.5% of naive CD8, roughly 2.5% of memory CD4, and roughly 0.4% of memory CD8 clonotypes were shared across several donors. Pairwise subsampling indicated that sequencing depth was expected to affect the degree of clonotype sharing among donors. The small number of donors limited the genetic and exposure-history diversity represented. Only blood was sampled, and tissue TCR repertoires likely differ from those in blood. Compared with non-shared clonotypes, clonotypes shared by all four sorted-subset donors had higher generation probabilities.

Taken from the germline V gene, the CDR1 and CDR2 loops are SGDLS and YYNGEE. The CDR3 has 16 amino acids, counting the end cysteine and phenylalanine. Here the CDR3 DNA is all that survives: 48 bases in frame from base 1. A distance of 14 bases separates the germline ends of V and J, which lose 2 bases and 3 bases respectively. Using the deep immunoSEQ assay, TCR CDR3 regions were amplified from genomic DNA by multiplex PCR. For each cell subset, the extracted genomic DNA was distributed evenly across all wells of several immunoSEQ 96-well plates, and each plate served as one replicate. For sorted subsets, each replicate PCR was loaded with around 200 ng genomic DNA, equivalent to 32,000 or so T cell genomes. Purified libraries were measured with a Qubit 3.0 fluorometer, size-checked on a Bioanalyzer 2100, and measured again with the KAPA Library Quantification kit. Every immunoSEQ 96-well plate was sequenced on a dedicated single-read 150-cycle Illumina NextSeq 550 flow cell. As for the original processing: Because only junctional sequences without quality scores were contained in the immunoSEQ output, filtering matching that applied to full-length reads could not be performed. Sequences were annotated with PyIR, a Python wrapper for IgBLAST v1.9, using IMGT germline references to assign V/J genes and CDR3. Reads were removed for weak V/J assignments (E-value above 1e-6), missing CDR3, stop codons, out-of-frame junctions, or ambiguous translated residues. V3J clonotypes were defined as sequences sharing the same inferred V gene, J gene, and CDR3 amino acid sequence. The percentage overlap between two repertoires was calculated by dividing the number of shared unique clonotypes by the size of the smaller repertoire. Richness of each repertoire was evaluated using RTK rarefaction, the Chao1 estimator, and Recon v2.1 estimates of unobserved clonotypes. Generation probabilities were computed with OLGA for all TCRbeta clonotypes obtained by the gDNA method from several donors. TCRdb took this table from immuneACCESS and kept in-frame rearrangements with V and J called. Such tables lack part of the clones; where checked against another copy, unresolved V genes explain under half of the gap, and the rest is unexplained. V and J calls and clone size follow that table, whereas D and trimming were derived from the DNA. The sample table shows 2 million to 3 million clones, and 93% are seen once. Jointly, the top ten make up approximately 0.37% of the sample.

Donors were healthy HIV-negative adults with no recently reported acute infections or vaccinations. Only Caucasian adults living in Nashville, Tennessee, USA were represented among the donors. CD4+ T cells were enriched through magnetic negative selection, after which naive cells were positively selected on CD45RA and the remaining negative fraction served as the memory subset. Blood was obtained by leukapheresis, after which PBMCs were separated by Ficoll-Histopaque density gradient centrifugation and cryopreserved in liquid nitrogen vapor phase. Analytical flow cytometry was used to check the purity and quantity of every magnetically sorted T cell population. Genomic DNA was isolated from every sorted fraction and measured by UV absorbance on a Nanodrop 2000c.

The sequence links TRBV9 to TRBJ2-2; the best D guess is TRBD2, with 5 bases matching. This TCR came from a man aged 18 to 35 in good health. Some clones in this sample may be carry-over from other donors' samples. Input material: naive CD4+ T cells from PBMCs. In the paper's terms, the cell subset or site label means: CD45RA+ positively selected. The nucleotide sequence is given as TGTGCCAGCAGCGTGGCGATTGGGAGTGACACCGGGGAGCTGTTTTTT. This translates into CASSVAIGSDTGELFF.